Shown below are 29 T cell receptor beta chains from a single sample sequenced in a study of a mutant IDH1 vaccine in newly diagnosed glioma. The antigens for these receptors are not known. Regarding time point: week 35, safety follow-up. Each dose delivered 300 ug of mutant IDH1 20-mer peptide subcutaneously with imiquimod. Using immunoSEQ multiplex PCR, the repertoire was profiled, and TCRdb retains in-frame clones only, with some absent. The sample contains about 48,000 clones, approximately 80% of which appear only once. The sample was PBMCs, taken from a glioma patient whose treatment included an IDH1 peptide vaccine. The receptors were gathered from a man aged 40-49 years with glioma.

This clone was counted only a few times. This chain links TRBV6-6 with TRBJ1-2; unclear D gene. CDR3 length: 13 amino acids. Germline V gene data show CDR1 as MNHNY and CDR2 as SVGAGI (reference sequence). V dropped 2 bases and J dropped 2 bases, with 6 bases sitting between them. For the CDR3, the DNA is TGTGCCAGCAGTTACCACGGAAACTATGGCTACACCTTC. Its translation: CASSYHGNYGYTF.

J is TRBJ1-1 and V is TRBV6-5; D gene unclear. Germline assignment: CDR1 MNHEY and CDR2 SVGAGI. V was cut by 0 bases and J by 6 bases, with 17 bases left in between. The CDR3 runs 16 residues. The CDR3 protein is CASSYSLGWGGPEAFF. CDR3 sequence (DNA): TGTGCCAGCAGTTACTCCCTAGGTTGGGGAGGGCCTGAAGCTTTCTTT.

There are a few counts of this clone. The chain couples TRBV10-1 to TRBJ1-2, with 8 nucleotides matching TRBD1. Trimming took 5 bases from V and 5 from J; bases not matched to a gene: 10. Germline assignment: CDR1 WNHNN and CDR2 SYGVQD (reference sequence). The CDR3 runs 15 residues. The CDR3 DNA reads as TGCGCCAGCAGTATCCAGGGGGCGCGTGAGTATGGCTACACCTTC. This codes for CASSIQGAREYGYTF.

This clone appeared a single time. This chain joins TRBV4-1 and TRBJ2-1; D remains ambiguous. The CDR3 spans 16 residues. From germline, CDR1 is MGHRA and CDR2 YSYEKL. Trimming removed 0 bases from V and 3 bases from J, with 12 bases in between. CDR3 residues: CASSQEALGFYNEQFF. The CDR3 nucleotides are TGCGCCAGCAGCCAAGAGGCGTTGGGGTTCTACAATGAGCAGTTCTTC.

This chain's CDR3 is CASSLVGDPLHF. The CDR3 DNA reads TGTGCCAGCAGCTTAGTGGGGGATCCCCTCCACTTT. This chain connects TRBV7-8 to TRBJ1-6; D perhaps matches TRBD1 (5 bases). V lost 1 base, J lost 13 bases, and 8 bases lay in between. The CDR3 loop spans 12 amino acids. Germline-derived CDR1 and CDR2 are SGHVS and FQNEAQ.

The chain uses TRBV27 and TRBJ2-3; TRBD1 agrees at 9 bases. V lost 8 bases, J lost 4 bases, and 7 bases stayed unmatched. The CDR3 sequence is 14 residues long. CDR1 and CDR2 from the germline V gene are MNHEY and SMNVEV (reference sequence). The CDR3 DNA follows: TGTGCCAGCTCCCGGGACAGGGTATCAGATACGCAGTATTTT. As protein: CASSRDRVSDTQYF.

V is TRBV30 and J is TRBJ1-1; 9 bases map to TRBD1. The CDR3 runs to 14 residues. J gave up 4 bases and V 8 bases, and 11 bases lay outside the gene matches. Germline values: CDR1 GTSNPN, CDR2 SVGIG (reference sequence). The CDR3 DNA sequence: TGTGCCGGATCACTAGGACAGGGGATCACTGAAGCTTTCTTT. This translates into CAGSLGQGITEAFF.

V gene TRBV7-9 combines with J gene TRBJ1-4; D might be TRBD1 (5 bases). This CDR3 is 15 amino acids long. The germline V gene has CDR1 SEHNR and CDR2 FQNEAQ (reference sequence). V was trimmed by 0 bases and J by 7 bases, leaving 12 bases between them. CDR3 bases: TGTGCCAGCAGCTTAGCTGCCAGGGCGGCTGAAAAACTGTTTTTT. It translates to CASSLAARAAEKLFF.

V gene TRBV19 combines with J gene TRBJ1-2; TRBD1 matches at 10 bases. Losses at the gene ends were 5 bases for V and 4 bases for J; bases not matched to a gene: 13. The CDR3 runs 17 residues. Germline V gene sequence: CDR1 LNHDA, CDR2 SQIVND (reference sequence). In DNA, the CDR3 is TGTGCCAGTAGTCTTTTAAGGGACAGGGGTTTTGGCTATGGCTACACCTTC. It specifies CASSLLRDRGFGYGYTF.

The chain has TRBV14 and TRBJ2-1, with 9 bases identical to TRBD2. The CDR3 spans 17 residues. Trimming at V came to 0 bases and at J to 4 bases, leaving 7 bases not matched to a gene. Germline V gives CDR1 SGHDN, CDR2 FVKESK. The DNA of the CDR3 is TGTGCCAGCAGCCAAGAGCGTGGCGGGAGGGTTTACAATGAGCAGTTCTTC. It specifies CASSQERGGRVYNEQFF.

The CDR3 DNA reads as TGTGCCAGTAGTATACAGGGTAGTTCGCACACTGAAGCTTTCTTT. Protein product: CASSIQGSSHTEAFF. The chain combines TRBV19 with TRBJ1-1; D perhaps matches TRBD1 (5 bases). V gave up 2 bases and J gave up 3 bases, with 13 bases separating them. This CDR3 is 15 amino acids long. Per germline, CDR1 LNHDA and CDR2 SQIVND (reference sequence).

The CDR3 protein is CATSTRDRGEQYF. CDR3 in DNA: TGTGCCACCAGCACAAGGGACAGGGGTGAGCAGTACTTC. This rearrangement joins TRBV15 to TRBJ2-7; TRBD1 matches at 10 bases. The germline V gene encodes CDR1 LNHNV and CDR2 YYDKDF (reference sequence). V lost 4 bases and J lost 7; bases outside the gene matches: 4. The CDR3 sequence is 13 residues long. Variable domain in full (rest from reference TRBV15 and TRBJ2-7): DAMVIQNPRYQVTQFGKPVTLSCSQTLNHNVMYWYQQKSSQAPKLLFHYYDKDFNNEADTPDNFQSRRPNTSFCFLDIRSPGLGDTAMYLCATSTRDRGEQYFGPGTRLTVT.

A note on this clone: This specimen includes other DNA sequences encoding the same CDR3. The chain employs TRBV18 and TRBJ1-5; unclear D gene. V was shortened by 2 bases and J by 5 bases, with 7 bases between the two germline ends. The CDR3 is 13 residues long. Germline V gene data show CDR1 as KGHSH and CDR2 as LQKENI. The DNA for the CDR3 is TGTGCCAGCTCACCAGATCGTGATCAGCCCCAGCATTTT. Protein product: CASSPDRDQPQHF.

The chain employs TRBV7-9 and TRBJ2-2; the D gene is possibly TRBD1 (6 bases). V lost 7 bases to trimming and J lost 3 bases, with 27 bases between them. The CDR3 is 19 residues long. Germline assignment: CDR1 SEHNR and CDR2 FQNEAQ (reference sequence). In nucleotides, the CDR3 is TGTGCCAGCATCCACAAACTTGGGTTTTGGACAGAGGACACCGGGGAGCTGTTTTTT. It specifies CASIHKLGFWTEDTGELFF.

The CDR3 coding sequence is TGTGCCAGCTCGCGGGGGTGGCGGGGGCGCTCCTACGAGCAGTACTTC. Its translation is CASSRGWRGRSYEQYF. The chain recombines TRBV21-1 with TRBJ2-7; TRBD2, the table's D call, lacks a check against the DNA. TRBV21-1 represents a pseudogene. This CDR3 spans 16 amino acids.

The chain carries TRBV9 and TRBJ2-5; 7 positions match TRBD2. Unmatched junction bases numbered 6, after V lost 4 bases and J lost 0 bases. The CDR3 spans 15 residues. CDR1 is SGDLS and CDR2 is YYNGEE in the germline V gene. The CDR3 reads CASSPRGEYQETQYF. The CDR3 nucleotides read TGTGCCAGCAGCCCTCGGGGGGAGTACCAAGAGACCCAGTACTTC.

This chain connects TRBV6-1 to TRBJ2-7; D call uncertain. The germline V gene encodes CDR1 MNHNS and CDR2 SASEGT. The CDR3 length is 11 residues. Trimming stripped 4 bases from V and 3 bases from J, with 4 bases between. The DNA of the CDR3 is TGTGCCAGCAGTGGACACTACGAGCAGTACTTC. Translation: CASSGHYEQYF.

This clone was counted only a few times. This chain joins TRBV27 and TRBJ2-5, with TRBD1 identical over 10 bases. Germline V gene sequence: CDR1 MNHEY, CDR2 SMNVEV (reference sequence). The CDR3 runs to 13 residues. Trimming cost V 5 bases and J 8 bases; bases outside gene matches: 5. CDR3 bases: TGTGCCAGCAGTACGGACAGGGGGAGAACCCAGTACTTC. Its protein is CASSTDRGRTQYF.

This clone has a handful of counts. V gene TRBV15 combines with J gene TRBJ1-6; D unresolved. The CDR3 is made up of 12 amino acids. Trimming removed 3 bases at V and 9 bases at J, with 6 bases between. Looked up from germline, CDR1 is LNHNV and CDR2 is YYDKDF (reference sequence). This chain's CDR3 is CATSRDVSPLHF. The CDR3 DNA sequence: TGTGCCACCAGCAGGGATGTTTCACCCCTCCACTTT.

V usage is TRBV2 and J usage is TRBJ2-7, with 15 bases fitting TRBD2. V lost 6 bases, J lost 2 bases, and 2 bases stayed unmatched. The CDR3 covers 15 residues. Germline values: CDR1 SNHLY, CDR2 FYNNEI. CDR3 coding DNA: TGTGCCAGCAGGGGACTAGCGGGGGGCCCCTACGAGCAGTACTTC. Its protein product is CASRGLAGGPYEQYF.

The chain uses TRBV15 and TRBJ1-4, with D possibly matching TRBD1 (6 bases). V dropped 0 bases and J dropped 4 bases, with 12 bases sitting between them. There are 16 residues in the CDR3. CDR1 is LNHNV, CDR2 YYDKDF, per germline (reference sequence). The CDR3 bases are TGTGCCACCAGCAGAGATGGGGGGGCCCGTAATGAAAAACTGTTTTTT. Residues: CATSRDGGARNEKLFF.

The CDR3 loop reads CASSWVIGPGVGTEAFF. CDR3 DNA sequence: TGTGCCAGCAGCTGGGTAATTGGTCCGGGGGTTGGCACTGAAGCTTTCTTT. The chain links TRBV5-8 to TRBJ1-1; a possible D gene is TRBD1 (5 bases). The CDR3 totals 17 residues. Germline V CDR1 and CDR2: SGHTS, YDEGEE. Trimming removed 3 bases from V and 4 bases from J, with 22 bases in between.

CDR3 in DNA: TGTGCCAGTAGTATAGGCCGGTCTATGAATGAGCAGTTCTTC. Translation gives CASSIGRSMNEQFF. The chain links TRBV19 to TRBJ2-1; D unclear. The CDR3 is 14 residues long. V was trimmed by 1 base and J by 7 bases, leaving 11 bases between them. Germline CDR1 is LNHDA and CDR2 is SQIVND (reference sequence).

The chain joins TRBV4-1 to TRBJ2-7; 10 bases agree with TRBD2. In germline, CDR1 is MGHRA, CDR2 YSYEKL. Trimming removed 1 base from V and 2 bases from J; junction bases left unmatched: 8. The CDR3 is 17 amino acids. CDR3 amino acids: CASSQARIAGGTYEQYF. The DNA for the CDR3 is TGCGCCAGCAGCCAAGCAAGAATAGCGGGGGGTACCTACGAGCAGTACTTC.

The CDR3 protein is CASRPGQGDSPLHF. The CDR3 DNA follows: TGTGCCAGCAGGCCCGGACAGGGAGATTCACCCCTCCACTTT. The J gene is TRBJ1-6, the V gene TRBV2; 8 nucleotides match TRBD1. Germline V gene sequence: CDR1 SNHLY, CDR2 FYNNEI. This CDR3 region has 14 residues. V dropped 6 bases and J dropped 8; count of bases not matched to a gene: 6.

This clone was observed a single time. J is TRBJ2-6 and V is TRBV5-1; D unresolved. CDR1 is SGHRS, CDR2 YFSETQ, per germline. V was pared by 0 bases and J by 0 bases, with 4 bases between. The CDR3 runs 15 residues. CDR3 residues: CASSLGDSGANVLTF. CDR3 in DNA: TGCGCCAGCAGCTTGGGTGACTCTGGGGCCAACGTCCTGACTTTC.

The CDR3 coding sequence is TGTGCCAGCTCACCACCCTTTGAGAGGCTCATAGACTTTAACTATGGCTACACCTTC. Amino acid sequence: CASSPPFERLIDFNYGYTF. The chain employs TRBV18 and TRBJ1-2, with D unclear. From germline, CDR1 is KGHSH and CDR2 LQKENI. The CDR3 is made up of 19 amino acids. The V end lost 0 bases, the J end lost 1 base, and 21 bases lay between the germline ends. The full variable domain, with the rest looked up from reference TRBV18 and TRBJ1-2, is NAGVMQNPRHLVRRRGQEARLRCSPMKGHSHVYWYRQLPEEGLKFMVYLQKENIIDESGMPKERFSAEFPKEGPSILRIQQVVRGDSAAYFCASSPPFERLIDFNYGYTFGSGTRLTVV.

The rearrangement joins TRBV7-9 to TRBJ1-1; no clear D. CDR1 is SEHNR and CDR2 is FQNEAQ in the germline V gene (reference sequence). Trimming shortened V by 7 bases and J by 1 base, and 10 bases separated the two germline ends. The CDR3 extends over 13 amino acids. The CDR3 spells CASNLEGNTEAFF. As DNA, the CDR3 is TGTGCCAGCAACCTAGAGGGGAACACTGAAGCTTTCTTT.

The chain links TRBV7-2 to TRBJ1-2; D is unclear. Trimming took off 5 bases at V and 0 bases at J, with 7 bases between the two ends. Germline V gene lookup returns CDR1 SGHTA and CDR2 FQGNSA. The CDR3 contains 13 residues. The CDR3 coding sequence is TGTGCCAGCAGCCCACTCCCTAACTATGGCTACACCTTC. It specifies CASSPLPNYGYTF. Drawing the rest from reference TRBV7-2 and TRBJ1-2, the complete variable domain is GAGVSQSPSNKVTEKGKDVELRCDPISGHTALYWYRQSLGQGLEFLIYFQGNSAPDKSGLPSDRFSAERTGGSVSTLTIQRTQQEDSAVYLCASSPLPNYGYTFGSGTRLTVV.